Listed below are T cell receptor beta chains from one sample, sequenced in a study of blood T cells in healthy people across ages. TCRdb reanalysed the 5' RACE reads using MiXCR and keeps one entry per CDR3 protein. The sample shows over a million distinct CDR3 sequences, about 43% of them seen only once. Sequencing was performed on blood. These TCRs come from a woman in her late teens or twenties in good health. CDR3s include the opening cysteine and the closing phenylalanine or tryptophan. The D gene is left open where the match is weak. Rows give clone size only sometimes, using once, few, many, or a class for an expanded clone.

d_gene	abundance	j_gene	len	v_gene	CDR3aa	CDR3nt
NA	many	TRBJ2-3	16	TRBV5-1	CASSLGSGGGTDTQYF	TGCGCCAGCAGCTTGGGGAGCGGAGGGGGGACAGATACGCAGTATTTT
TRBD1	NA	TRBJ2-7	13	TRBV18	CASSARTGNEQYF	TGTGCCAGCTCGGCCCGGACAGGGAACGAGCAGTACTTC
TRBD2	few	TRBJ2-7	17	TRBV7-2	CASRTSVWTSGTSEQYF	TGTGCCAGCAGAACCTCAGTTTGGACTAGCGGGACCTCCGAGCAGTACTTC
TRBD2	NA	TRBJ2-3	16	TRBV3-1	CASSQPGTSLTDTQYF	TGTGCCAGCAGCCAACCCGGGACTAGCTTGACAGATACGCAGTATTTT
NA	few	TRBJ1-2	16	TRBV4-1	CASSQDGGGNYYGYTF	TGCGCCAGCAGCCAAGATGGGGGGGGGAACTACTATGGCTACACCTTC
NA	many	TRBJ2-7	16	TRBV10-3	CAISEPNRERSYEQYF	TGTGCCATCAGTGAGCCTAACAGGGAGCGGTCCTACGAGCAGTACTTC
NA	NA	TRBJ2-5	15	TRBV5-1	CASSSAQAGPDEQYF	TGCGCCAGCAGCTCGGCACAAGCGGGCCCCGATGAGCAGTACTTC
TRBD1	NA	TRBJ1-2	13	TRBV20-1	CSARDGTGFGYTF	TGCAGTGCTAGAGACGGGACAGGGTTCGGCTACACCTTC
NA	NA	TRBJ2-2	15	TRBV28	CASRNDRKITGELFF	TGTGCCAGCAGAAATGACAGGAAAATAACCGGGGAGCTGTTTTTT
TRBD1	NA	TRBJ1-5	17	TRBV5-6	CASSLFSGTGSNQPQHF	TGTGCCAGCAGCTTGTTTTCCGGGACAGGTAGCAATCAGCCCCAGCATTTT
TRBD2	many	TRBJ2-7	12	TRBV29-1	CSVTSGSYEQYF	TGCAGCGTTACTAGCGGGAGCTACGAGCAGTACTTC
NA	few	TRBJ2-5	13	TRBV5-1	CASSSQPQETQYF	TGCGCCAGCAGCTCGCAGCCCCAAGAGACCCAGTACTTC
TRBD2	few	TRBJ2-1	16	TRBV5-1	CASSGPWVAGNNEQFF	TGCGCCAGCAGCGGGCCCTGGGTAGCGGGGAACAATGAGCAGTTCTTC
TRBD1	NA	TRBJ1-3	15	TRBV7-9	CASSAEQGSGNTIYF	TGTGCCAGCAGCGCGGAACAGGGGTCTGGAAACACCATATATTTT
NA	NA	TRBJ2-1	20	TRBV7-8	CASSLYPLVLWGIPYNEQFF	TGTGCCAGCAGCTTATACCCCCTTGTTCTCTGGGGAATACCCTACAATGAGCAGTTCTTC
NA	NA	TRBJ1-2	13	TRBV29-1	CSVRPPSDYGYTF	TGCAGCGTTCGGCCGCCGAGTGACTATGGCTACACCTTC
NA	NA	TRBJ1-2	15	TRBV28	CASNGLQGVDRGYTF	TGTGCCAGCAATGGTTTGCAGGGCGTAGATCGTGGCTACACCTTC
NA	few	TRBJ1-2	14	TRBV6-6	CASSYVGGVDGYTF	TGTGCCAGCAGTTACGTTGGAGGGGTCGATGGCTACACCTTC
NA	many	TRBJ2-3	15	TRBV20-1	CSARGTAGSGDTQYF	TGCAGTGCTAGAGGGACAGCGGGCTCGGGGGATACGCAGTATTTT
TRBD1	many	TRBJ2-4	17	TRBV4-2	CASSQSVEGAGKNIQYF	TGTGCCAGCAGCCAATCCGTCGAGGGGGCAGGGAAAAACATTCAGTACTTC
NA	NA	TRBJ2-3	13	TRBV12-3/TRBV12-4	CASSRDIGDTQYF	TGTGCCAGCAGCCGGGACATCGGAGATACGCAGTATTTT
TRBD1	NA	TRBJ2-5	15	TRBV7-9	CASSSPDRGRETQYF	TGTGCCAGCAGCTCACCGGACAGGGGGCGAGAGACCCAGTACTTC
NA	NA	TRBJ2-5	14	TRBV3-1	CASTQSGARETQYF	TGTGCCAGCACCCAGTCAGGAGCGAGAGAGACCCAGTACTTC
NA	NA	TRBJ2-7	11	TRBV6-1	CASGPSYEQYF	TGTGCCAGCGGACCCTCCTACGAGCAGTACTTC
NA	NA	TRBJ1-2	13	TRBV6-2/TRBV6-3	CASSRGVRYGYTF	TGTGCCAGCAGCCGGGGAGTCCGGTATGGCTACACCTTC
TRBD2	few	TRBJ2-5	17	TRBV20-1	CSARDLGTSGSRETQYF	TGCAGTGCTAGAGATCTAGGGACTAGCGGGAGCCGAGAGACCCAGTACTTC
TRBD1	few	TRBJ2-1	19	TRBV10-3	CAISEHRDRGSGSYNEQFF	TGTGCCATCAGTGAACACCGGGACAGGGGGTCGGGCTCCTACAATGAGCAGTTCTTC
NA	NA	TRBJ2-1	15	TRBV18	CASSPGTDFYNEQFF	TGTGCCAGCTCACCAGGCACGGATTTCTACAATGAGCAGTTCTTC
NA	few	TRBJ1-2	14	TRBV5-1	CASSLGEGGMDYTF	TGCGCCAGCAGCTTGGGGGAGGGCGGCATGGACTACACCTTC
NA	few	TRBJ2-3	13	TRBV25-1	CASSDRGGWQQYF	TGTGCCAGCAGTGACAGGGGTGGTTGGCAGCAGTATTTT
TRBD1	NA	TRBJ1-2	15	TRBV20-1	CSARGGQGAADGYTF	TGCAGTGCTAGGGGAGGACAGGGCGCTGCGGATGGCTACACCTTC
TRBD1	NA	TRBJ2-1	14	TRBV7-2	CASSLETGGREQFF	TGTGCCAGCAGCTTAGAGACAGGGGGCAGGGAGCAGTTCTTC
NA	few	TRBJ1-2	14	TRBV7-9	CASTLSSSSYGYTF	TGTGCCAGCACGCTTAGTAGTTCGAGCTATGGCTACACCTTC
NA	few	TRBJ1-2	16	TRBV4-1	CASSQDMWGRSYGYTF	TGCGCCAGCAGCCAAGATATGTGGGGGCGCAGCTATGGCTACACCTTC
NA	NA	TRBJ2-1	14	TRBV20-1	CSASRFGSYNEQFF	TGCAGTGCTAGCCGCTTTGGCTCCTACAATGAGCAGTTCTTC
TRBD1	few	TRBJ2-1	17	TRBV11-3	CASSSNDRGASFNEQFF	TGTGCCAGCAGCTCGAACGACAGGGGGGCGAGTTTCAATGAGCAGTTCTTC
NA	NA	TRBJ2-1	19	TRBV5-1	CASIQGKEVATDSYNEQFF	TGCGCCAGCATCCAGGGGAAGGAAGTGGCGACTGATTCCTACAATGAGCAGTTCTTC
NA	few	TRBJ2-4	16	TRBV27	CASSSTGSVAKNIQYF	TGTGCCAGCAGTTCCACGGGCAGCGTAGCCAAAAACATTCAGTACTTC
NA	many	TRBJ2-3	16	TRBV5-6	CASRAAATISTDTQYF	TGTGCCAGCAGGGCTGCCGCTACCATCAGCACAGATACGCAGTATTTT
TRBD2	NA	TRBJ2-1	19	TRBV4-1	CASSRSDGAGEGFGNEQFF	TGCGCCAGCAGCCGGTCGGACGGGGCCGGGGAGGGGTTCGGGAATGAGCAGTTCTTC
NA	once	TRBJ1-4	15	TRBV3-1	CASSQGNRPNEKLFF	TGTGCCAGCAGCCAAGGGAACAGGCCTAATGAAAAGCTGTTTTTT
NA	few	TRBJ2-5	12	TRBV10-3	CAISDLSETQYF	TGTGCCATCAGTGACCTCTCAGAGACCCAGTACTTC
NA	NA	TRBJ1-2	15	TRBV3-1	CASSQGAGASYGYTF	TGTGCCAGCAGCCAAGGGGCAGGGGCCAGCTATGGCTACACCTTC
TRBD1	NA	TRBJ2-1	14	TRBV9	CASSIRDRVHEQFF	TGTGCCAGCAGCATCCGGGACAGGGTCCATGAGCAGTTCTTC